This TCR beta chain stems from a study of OX40 agonist ivuxolimab in advanced cancers. Study summary: Two patients with cutaneous melanoma and one with hepatocellular carcinoma, three in total, showed partial responses.

Germline-derived CDR1 and CDR2 are SNHLY and FYNNEI. J lost 2 bases, V lost 6 bases, and 5 bases had no gene match. The CDR3 has 15 amino acids. Some clones are missing from TCRdb's copy, which holds only in-frame ones; the method was immunoSEQ multiplex PCR. Of roughly 100,000 clones in the sample, approximately 85% were seen once. Sample: CD4+ or CD8+ T cells sorted from blood, taken in a trial of the OX40 agonist ivuxolimab. The clonotype comes from an adult with an advanced solid tumor such as melanoma, head and neck, liver or kidney cancer. This chain connects TRBV2 to TRBJ2-5; 11 nucleotides match TRBD2. CDR3 sequence: CASRRLAGGQETQYF. The CDR3, as DNA: TGTGCCAGCAGGCGGCTAGCGGGAGGTCAAGAGACCCAGTACTTC.